This T cell receptor (beta chain) is from a study of shared clonotypes between healthy human individuals. Study outcomes and limitations: The study generally estimated greater richness for naive than memory subsets.

Deep was the level at which the assay was run. Each sorted subset replicate got 200 ng genomic DNA, roughly 27,000 genomes. Repertoires were generated with immunoSEQ multiplex PCR, while TCRdb's copy carries only in-frame clones and drops some. The sample lists approximately 1.5 million clones, about 98% occurring once. On this clone itself: Antigen unknown.

The CDR3 is 17 amino acids. The germline V gene encodes CDR1 MDHEN and CDR2 SYDVKM. V gave up 5 bases and J gave up 3 bases, with 20 bases separating them. Participating donors were healthy, HIV-negative adults free of recent acute infections or vaccinations. The TCR comes from a young man in good health. The chain recombines TRBV28 with TRBJ2-1, with a weak D call TRBD2 (6 bases). What was sequenced was naive CD4+ T cells sorted from blood. Subset of the sample: CD45RA+ positively selected. CDR3 sequence: CASSPPGAGLIYNEQFF. In DNA, the CDR3 is TGTGCCAGCAGTCCTCCCGGGGCGGGATTGATCTACAATGAGCAGTTCTTC.